One sample yielded the 30 T cell receptor beta chains listed below, sequenced in a study of blood T cell repertoires in COVID-19. Clones were read by immunoSEQ multiplex PCR, and TCRdb kept only the in-frame ones, dropping some. This sample has fewer than 300,000 clones, with 91% found just once. What was sequenced was peripheral blood. The receptor source for this set is a young woman with COVID-19, enrolled during active disease.

The rearrangement joins TRBV5-1 to TRBJ2-7, with D maybe TRBD1 (6 bases). V was pared by 2 bases and J by 0 bases, with 12 bases between. Germline V gives CDR1 SGHRS, CDR2 YFSETQ. This CDR3 spans 15 amino acids. The CDR3 loop reads CASSLGGTSSYEQYF. CDR3 coding DNA: TGCGCCAGCAGCTTAGGGGGAACGAGCTCCTACGAGCAGTACTTC.

This clone was detected a few times. The V and J genes are TRBV4-1 and TRBJ1-1; 9 nucleotides align to TRBD1. Germline CDR1 MGHRA, CDR2 YSYEKL. CDR3 length equals 14 residues. V was pared by 4 bases and J by 4 bases, with 4 bases of the junction left unmatched. The CDR3: CASSPGQGSTEAFF. CDR3 nucleotide sequence: TGCGCCAGCAGCCCGGGACAGGGAAGCACTGAAGCTTTCTTT.

The chain is built from TRBV2 and TRBJ1-5, with D unclear. This CDR3 region has 12 residues. Germline V gives CDR1 SNHLY, CDR2 FYNNEI. V was pared by 1 base and J by 7 bases, with 5 bases between. CDR3 bases: TGTGCCAGCAGTGAAGGGAGCCAGCCCCAGCATTTT. The encoded protein is CASSEGSQPQHF.

The chain uses TRBV27 and TRBJ1-2; D uncertain. The germline V gene encodes CDR1 MNHEY and CDR2 SMNVEV (reference sequence). This CDR3 has 15 residues. V shed 1 base and J shed 3 bases, with 12 bases lying between them. In DNA form, the CDR3 reads TGTGCCAGCAGTTTATTAGCGGGGAGTGACTATGGCTACACCTTC. It is translated as CASSLLAGSDYGYTF.

The chain has TRBV19 and TRBJ2-7; D is possibly TRBD1 (5 bases). Germline V gives CDR1 LNHDA, CDR2 SQIVND (reference sequence). The CDR3 extends over 13 amino acids. The V end lost 5 bases, the J end lost 5 bases, and 13 bases lay between the germline ends. CDR3 sequence reads: CASSPGSVNEQYF. The CDR3 nucleotides read TGTGCCAGTAGTCCAGGGTCGGTTAACGAGCAGTACTTC.

This clone was counted between two and nine times. This chain uses TRBV24-1 with TRBJ2-3; 10 bases map to TRBD2. The CDR3 is 16 residues long. Germline-derived CDR1 and CDR2 are KGHDR and SFDVKD. J was trimmed by 2 bases and V by 8 bases; bases with no gene match: 9. CDR3 in amino acids: CATNKRLAGDTDTQYF. For the CDR3, the DNA is TGTGCCACCAACAAGAGGCTAGCGGGGGACACAGATACGCAGTATTTT.

The V gene is TRBV30, the J gene TRBJ1-3; 7 bases fit TRBD1. CDR1 is GTSNPN and CDR2 is SVGIG in the germline V gene (reference sequence). This CDR3 contains 18 residues. The V gene end was trimmed by 2 bases and the J gene end by 2 bases; junction bases not matched to a gene: 15. CDR3 residues: CAWSRDRTRPSPGNTIYF. CDR3 bases: TGTGCCTGGAGTAGGGACAGAACCCGACCGTCGCCTGGAAACACCATATATTTT.

This clone was counted a single time. The chain employs TRBV5-6 and TRBJ2-7, with 10 bases aligning to TRBD1. Germline V lookup: CDR1 SGHDT, CDR2 YYEEEE. CDR3 length equals 14 residues. Trimming cost V 0 bases and J 7 bases; bases outside gene matches: 4. The CDR3 DNA reads TGTGCCAGCAGCTTGGGACAGGGGGCGTGGGAGCAGTACTTC. Its protein is CASSLGQGAWEQYF.

This sequence joins TRBV6-5 and TRBJ1-2, with 8 bases matching TRBD1. J gave up 8 bases and V 2 bases, and 4 bases lay outside the gene matches. Germline CDR1 reads MNHEY; CDR2 reads SVGAGI. The CDR3 totals 13 residues. The CDR3, as DNA: TGTGCCAGCAGTTACAGGGCAGGGGGCGGCTACACCTTC. Protein product: CASSYRAGGGYTF.

The chain is built from TRBV4-2 and TRBJ1-1, with D maybe TRBD1 (5 bases). This CDR3 has 14 residues. The germline V and J ends were trimmed by 1 base and 5 bases, with 11 bases remaining between them. The germline gives CDR1 LGHNA, CDR2 YNFKEQ. This CDR3 reads CASSQGQGGTEAFF. The DNA for the CDR3 is TGTGCCAGCAGCCAAGGGCAGGGAGGTACTGAAGCTTTCTTT.

The chain carries TRBV2 and TRBJ2-1; 8 bases agree with TRBD2. The CDR3 covers 15 residues. The germline V gene encodes CDR1 SNHLY and CDR2 FYNNEI. V lost 7 bases, J lost 3 bases, and 8 bases stayed unmatched. The CDR3 nucleotides read TGTGCCAGCATGGGCAGCGGGAGAGTCTACAATGAGCAGTTCTTC. Its translation: CASMGSGRVYNEQFF. Looking up the rest from reference TRBV2 and TRBJ2-1 gives the full variable domain: EPEVTQTPSHQVTQMGQEVILRCVPISNHLYFYWYRQILGQKVEFLVSFYNNEISEKSEIFDDQFSVERPDGSNFTLKIRSTKLEDSAMYFCASMGSGRVYNEQFFGPGTRLTVL.

This clone was found a few times. The CDR3 coding sequence is TGTGCCAGCAGTGAACTTGACAGAGACACTGAAGCTTTCTTT. Translated, it gives CASSELDRDTEAFF. This chain joins TRBV25-1 and TRBJ1-1; maybe TRBD1 (5 bases). V lost 2 bases and J lost 3, with 10 bases in between. The CDR3 contains 14 residues. Germline V lookup: CDR1 MGHDK, CDR2 SYGVNS.

The chain uses TRBV30 and TRBJ1-1; D gene ambiguous. Trimming stripped 0 bases from V and 1 base from J, with 15 bases between. Looked up from germline, CDR1 is GTSNPN and CDR2 is SVGIG (reference sequence). The CDR3 spans 16 residues. CDR3 loop: CAWSVMFGAGNTEAFF. DNA for the CDR3: TGTGCCTGGAGTGTTATGTTCGGCGCAGGGAACACTGAAGCTTTCTTT.

The V call is TRBV3-1 (or the pseudogene TRBV3-2), the J call TRBJ1-5, with D hard to call. This CDR3 has 12 amino acids. The germline V gene encodes CDR1 LGHDT and CDR2 YNNKEL (reference sequence). V lost 4 bases and J 4 bases, leaving 5 bases between the germline ends. In DNA form, the CDR3 reads TGTGCCAGCAGCCTCCGGAATCAGCCCCAGCATTTT. Protein sequence: CASSLRNQPQHF.

The chain has TRBV27 and TRBJ2-1; the D gene is possibly TRBD2 (6 bases). V gave up 3 bases and J gave up 8 bases, with 14 bases separating them. Per germline, CDR1 MNHEY and CDR2 SMNVEV (reference sequence). The CDR3 is 14 amino acids. CDR3 nucleotides: TGTGCCAGCAGTTTTTTTCCGGGAGAGGATGAGCAGTTCTTC. Its protein product is CASSFFPGEDEQFF.

The chain is built from TRBV9 and TRBJ2-3; no clear D gene. Trimming left V 0 bases short and J 0 bases short, with 17 bases between. The CDR3 is made up of 18 amino acids. Germline values: CDR1 SGDLS, CDR2 YYNGEE. The chain's CDR3 is CASSVGLRGGTSTDTQYF. CDR3 nucleotide sequence: TGTGCCAGCAGCGTAGGGCTGCGTGGCGGAACGAGCACAGATACGCAGTATTTT.

The rearrangement joins TRBV28 to TRBJ1-3, with unresolved D. The CDR3 has 14 residues. Trimming took 6 bases from V and 2 from J, leaving 11 bases between them. Germline CDR1 reads MDHEN; CDR2 reads SYDVKM. CDR3 DNA: TGTGCCAGCAGCTCCGGAGGTGCTGGAAACACCATATATTTT. This encodes CASSSGGAGNTIYF.

V usage is TRBV7-6 and J usage is TRBJ2-5, with D possibly being TRBD1 (6 bases). The CDR3 contains 16 residues. Germline lookup yields CDR1 SGHVS and CDR2 FNYEAQ. V shed 5 bases and J shed 3 bases, with 19 bases lying between them. The CDR3, as DNA: TGTGCCAGCAGCCGACACGGACAGCAGACAAAAGAGACCCAGTACTTC. Its translation: CASSRHGQQTKETQYF.

The chain has TRBV6-5 and TRBJ1-2; 10 positions agree with TRBD1. V lost 7 bases, J lost 8 bases, and 7 bases stayed unmatched. Germline CDR1 is MNHEY and CDR2 is SVGAGI. The CDR3 covers 13 residues. As DNA, the CDR3 is TGTGCCAGCAAGAGACAGGGGGCAGAAGGCTACACCTTC. The encoded protein is CASKRQGAEGYTF.

The chain carries TRBV4-1 and TRBJ1-5; possibly TRBD1 for D (6 bases). Per germline, CDR1 MGHRA and CDR2 YSYEKL. The CDR3 contains 18 residues. V lost 0 bases and J 4 bases, leaving 19 bases between the germline ends. The CDR3 loop reads CASSQDKPNLRGNQPQHF. CDR3 nucleotides: TGCGCCAGCAGCCAAGACAAACCAAATTTAAGGGGGAATCAGCCCCAGCATTTT.

The chain couples TRBV19 to TRBJ2-2; D call uncertain. This CDR3 has 14 residues. V lost 7 bases and J 4 bases, leaving 13 bases between the germline ends. CDR1 and CDR2 (germline): LNHDA, SQIVND (reference sequence). The CDR3 DNA is TGTGCCAGTACCGCGATTGATTCCACCGGGGAGCTGTTTTTT. Amino acid sequence: CASTAIDSTGELFF. The whole variable domain, remainder taken from reference TRBV19 and TRBJ2-2, is DGGITQSPKYLFRKEGQNVTLSCEQNLNHDAMYWYRQDPGQGLRLIYYSQIVNDFQKGDIAEGYSVSREKKESFPLTVTSAQKNPTAFYLCASTAIDSTGELFFGEGSRLTVL.

The chain has TRBV5-5 and TRBJ1-2; tentative D call: TRBD1 (6 bases). This CDR3 comprises 15 residues. With 4 bases removed from V and 4 bases from J, the gap between germline ends came to 17 bases. Germline-derived CDR1 and CDR2 are SGHKS and YYEKEE (reference sequence). CDR3 in DNA: TGTGCCAGCAGCCCAGCGGGGGGCGGAGGCTATGGCTACACCTTC. It codes for CASSPAGGGGYGYTF.

V is TRBV5-1 and J is TRBJ1-4; TRBD1 might be the D (6 bases). Trimming shortened V by 4 bases and J by 8 bases, and 18 bases separated the two germline ends. Looked up from germline, CDR1 is SGHRS and CDR2 is YFSETQ. The CDR3 is 15 amino acids. CDR3 region: CASSPGGGMGEKLFF. The CDR3 DNA reads as TGCGCCAGCAGCCCCGGGGGGGGCATGGGGGAAAAACTGTTTTTT.

The gene calls are TRBV11-1 and TRBJ2-1; D is perhaps TRBD1 (6 bases). Germline V gene sequence: CDR1 SGHAT, CDR2 FQDESV (reference sequence). Between the trimmed V and J ends, which lost 0 bases and 9 bases, there was a span of 12 bases. The CDR3 consists of 14 residues. The CDR3, as DNA: TGTGCCAGCAGCTTAGCGCGGAGAGGGGGTGAGCAGTTCTTC. It specifies CASSLARRGGEQFF.

The V gene is TRBV7-9, the J gene TRBJ1-1; D is ambiguous. The CDR3 extends over 10 amino acids. Germline V gene sequence: CDR1 SEHNR, CDR2 FQNEAQ (reference sequence). V lost 2 bases and J lost 8, with 3 bases in between. CDR3 DNA sequence: TGTGCCAGCAGCTTATCGGAAGCTTTCTTT. It encodes CASSLSEAFF.

The chain uses TRBV6-5 and TRBJ1-5; 11 nucleotides align to TRBD1. The CDR3 spans 15 residues. With V trimmed by 7 bases and J by 3 bases, 5 bases remained unmatched. Germline V gene lookup returns CDR1 MNHEY and CDR2 SVGAGI. CDR3 bases: TGTGCCAGCACCCGGGACAGGGGGTACAATCAGCCCCAGCATTTT. It codes for CASTRDRGYNQPQHF.

This chain links TRBV10-1 with TRBJ2-1; D is uncertain. Germline CDR1 reads WNHNN; CDR2 reads SYGVQD (reference sequence). The CDR3 extends over 11 amino acids. V was cut by 3 bases and J by 9 bases, with 6 bases left in between. The CDR3 DNA follows: TGCGCCAGCAGTGACGGCGGTGAGCAGTTCTTC. Its translation is CASSDGGEQFF.

This chain joins TRBV6-1 and TRBJ1-5; no clear D gene. Germline V gives CDR1 MNHNS, CDR2 SASEGT. The CDR3 consists of 15 residues. V shed 4 bases and J shed 11 bases, with 21 bases lying between them. The CDR3 sequence: CASSAAEEGRRAQHF. CDR3 coding DNA: TGTGCCAGCAGTGCAGCGGAGGAGGGTCGTCGAGCCCAGCATTTT.

The V gene is TRBV18, the J gene TRBJ2-7; 12 bases agree with TRBD2. Looked up from germline, CDR1 is KGHSH and CDR2 is LQKENI. The CDR3 has 15 residues. V lost 4 bases, J lost 4 bases, and 5 bases stayed unmatched. The CDR3 loop is CASSQTSGRDYEQYF. The CDR3 DNA reads TGTGCCAGCTCACAGACTAGCGGGAGAGATTACGAGCAGTACTTC.

The chain is built from TRBV27 and TRBJ2-1; no definite D call. V was cut by 2 bases and J by 5 bases, with 10 bases left in between. CDR1 is MNHEY, CDR2 SMNVEV, per germline (reference sequence). CDR3 length: 14 amino acids. The DNA of the CDR3 is TGTGCCAGCAGTTTACAAACCAGCGACAATGAGCAGTTCTTC. Translation: CASSLQTSDNEQFF.